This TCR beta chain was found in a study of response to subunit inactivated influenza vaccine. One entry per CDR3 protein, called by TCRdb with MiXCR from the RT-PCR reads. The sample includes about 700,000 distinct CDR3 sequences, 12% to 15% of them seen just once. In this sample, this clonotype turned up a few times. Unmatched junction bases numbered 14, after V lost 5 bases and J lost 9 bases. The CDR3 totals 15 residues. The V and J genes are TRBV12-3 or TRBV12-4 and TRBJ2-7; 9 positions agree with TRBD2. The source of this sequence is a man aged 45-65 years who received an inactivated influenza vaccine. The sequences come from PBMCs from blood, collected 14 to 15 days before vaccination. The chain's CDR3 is CASSPGVAGASVQYF. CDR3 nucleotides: TGTGCCAGCAGTCCCGGAGTAGCGGGAGCGTCTGTGCAGTACTTC.